Listed here are 22 T cell receptor beta chains from one sample, sequenced in a study of OX40 agonist ivuxolimab in advanced cancers. The table came from immunoSEQ multiplex PCR; TCRdb's copy has only in-frame clones and leaves some out. Among some 80,000 clones listed, roughly 88% were seen once. This specimen consisted of CD4+ or CD8+ T cells sorted from blood, obtained in a trial of the OX40 agonist ivuxolimab. These receptors were collected from an adult with an advanced solid tumor such as melanoma, head and neck, liver or kidney cancer.

The chain couples TRBV2 to TRBJ2-1; 8 bases line up with TRBD2. This CDR3 is 15 amino acids long. J lost 3 bases, V lost 6 bases, and 7 bases had no gene match. Per the germline V gene, CDR1 is SNHLY and CDR2 is FYNNEI. CDR3: CASRSLAGVYNEQFF. DNA of the CDR3: TGTGCCAGCAGGTCCCTAGCGGGTGTCTACAATGAGCAGTTCTTC.

This chain connects TRBV27 to TRBJ2-3, with TRBD1 as a possible D gene (6 bases). The CDR3 is made up of 18 amino acids. V was pared by 1 base and J by 2 bases, with 19 bases between. CDR1 is MNHEY, CDR2 SMNVEV, per germline (reference sequence). CDR3 sequence reads: CASSLYPPWTAPTDTQYF. The CDR3 bases are TGTGCCAGCAGTTTATATCCGCCGTGGACAGCTCCCACAGATACGCAGTATTTT.

V and J are TRBV18 and TRBJ1-4; tentative D call: TRBD1 (6 bases). The V gene lost 3 bases and the J gene lost 7 bases, with 12 bases spanning the gap. Germline assignment: CDR1 KGHSH and CDR2 LQKENI. This CDR3 is built from 14 residues. The CDR3 reads CASSPGTLREKLFF. The CDR3 DNA reads as TGTGCCAGCTCACCTGGGACATTGCGTGAAAAACTGTTTTTT.

V gene TRBV27 combines with J gene TRBJ2-2; D unclear. This CDR3 has 16 amino acids. Trimming took off 8 bases at V and 0 bases at J, with 16 bases between the two ends. Germline-derived CDR1 and CDR2 are MNHEY and SMNVEV (reference sequence). The CDR3 spells CASRLVPQPNTGELFF. As DNA, the CDR3 is TGTGCCAGCCGATTAGTTCCACAACCGAACACCGGGGAGCTGTTTTTT.

CDR3 DNA sequence: TGCGCCAGCAGCCAAGGACGGGGCACAGATACGCAGTATTTT. Protein sequence: CASSQGRGTDTQYF. The chain has TRBV4-1 and TRBJ2-3; no definite D call. CDR3 size: 14 residues. V dropped 1 base and J dropped 1 base, with 6 bases sitting between them. Germline CDR1 and CDR2: MGHRA and YSYEKL.

Here the CDR3 DNA reads TGTGCCAGCAGTGAAAGGGTAGCGGGGGGGCTGTTTTCCGGAGAGCAGTTCTTC. This gives the protein CASSERVAGGLFSGEQFF. V and J are TRBV2 and TRBJ2-1, with TRBD2 matching 11 bases. Germline-derived CDR1 and CDR2 are SNHLY and FYNNEI. With 2 bases clipped from V and 10 bases from J, the junction kept 16 bases outside the gene matches. The CDR3 is 18 amino acids.

V gene TRBV28 combines with J gene TRBJ2-3; TRBD2 matches 7 bases. The CDR3 is made up of 15 amino acids. Germline trimming cut 4 bases from V and 4 bases from J; bases unmatched to any gene: 8. The V gene's germline CDR1 is MDHEN and CDR2 SYDVKM. The CDR3 sequence is CASSSPGGISDTQYF. Written as DNA, the CDR3 is TGTGCCAGCAGTTCCCCGGGGGGAATATCAGATACGCAGTATTTT.

This clone was observed a handful of times. The V and J genes are TRBV27 and TRBJ2-7; TRBD1 might be the D (6 bases). CDR3 length: 16 residues. Trimming removed 4 bases at V and 5 bases at J, with 21 bases between. The V gene's germline CDR1 is MNHEY and CDR2 SMNVEV (reference sequence). For the CDR3, the DNA is TGTGCCAGCAGTTCATTGGGAACAGGGCCTAGGAACGAGCAGTACTTC. Its protein is CASSSLGTGPRNEQYF.

The chain is built from TRBV14 and TRBJ1-1; D uncertain. The CDR3 sequence is 14 residues long. Trimming took 6 bases from V and 5 from J, leaving 16 bases between them. In germline, CDR1 is SGHDN, CDR2 FVKESK. The CDR3 reads CASRPGLAGTEAFF. CDR3 nucleotides: TGTGCCAGCAGACCGGGATTAGCTGGGACTGAAGCTTTCTTT.

The V and J genes are TRBV5-8 and TRBJ2-7; D uncertain. Trimming removed 0 bases at V and 2 bases at J, with 12 bases between. This CDR3 comprises 15 residues. From germline, CDR1 is SGHTS and CDR2 YDEGEE. CDR3: CASSLGWSGTYEQYF. The CDR3 DNA is TGTGCCAGCAGCTTGGGGTGGTCTGGGACCTACGAGCAGTACTTC.

The chain carries TRBV30 and TRBJ2-2; D is possibly TRBD2 (6 bases). The germline gives CDR1 GTSNPN, CDR2 SVGIG (reference sequence). V lost 3 bases, J lost 1 base, and 12 bases lay in between. The CDR3 has 15 residues. In DNA, the CDR3 is TGTGCCTGGAGGGGCGGGGATTGGAACACCGGGGAGCTGTTTTTT. This gives the protein CAWRGGDWNTGELFF.

V is TRBV5-1 and J is TRBJ2-5; the D call may be TRBD1 or TRBD2 (5 bases each). Germline loops: CDR1 SGHRS, CDR2 YFSETQ. V was pared by 7 bases and J by 2 bases, with 9 bases between. This CDR3 contains 12 residues. CDR3 nucleotides: TGCGCCAGCGGGGGAGAGCAAGAGACCCAGTACTTC. It is translated as CASGGEQETQYF. The full variable domain, rest sourced from reference TRBV5-1 and TRBJ2-5, is KAGVTQTPRYLIKTRGQQVTLSCSPISGHRSVSWYQQTPGQGLQFLFEYFSETQRNKGNFPGRFSGRQFSNSRSEMNVSTLELGDSALYLCASGGEQETQYFGPGTRLLVL.

The V gene is TRBV5-4, the J gene TRBJ2-6; D is unresolved. The V gene lost 4 bases and the J gene lost 0 bases, with 8 bases spanning the gap. The V gene's germline CDR1 is SGHNT and CDR2 YYREEE (reference sequence). The CDR3 runs to 15 residues. CDR3 loop: CASSQTYSGANVLTF. CDR3 in DNA: TGTGCCAGCAGCCAGACTTACTCTGGGGCCAACGTCCTGACTTTC.

The table lists this clone with a count of one. The genes are TRBV7-9 and TRBJ2-7; a possible D gene is TRBD2 (7 bases). The germline gives CDR1 SEHNR, CDR2 FQNEAQ (reference sequence). This CDR3 contains 14 residues. The V end lost 1 base, the J end lost 6 bases, and 13 bases lay between the germline ends. CDR3 nucleotides: TGTGCCAGCAGCTTAGGGGGGGGCGGTCTCGAGCAGTACTTC. Protein sequence: CASSLGGGGLEQYF.

CDR3 bases: TGTGCCAGCAGTGTACAGAGGGTTAATTCACCCCTCCACTTT. Protein sequence: CASSVQRVNSPLHF. V is TRBV6-1 and J is TRBJ1-6; D is uncertain. The CDR3 is made up of 14 amino acids. The germline CDR1 and CDR2 sequences are MNHNS and SASEGT. V shed 4 bases and J shed 6 bases, with 10 bases lying between them.

This chain joins TRBV11-3 and TRBJ2-1, with 15 bases fitting TRBD2. Per germline, CDR1 SGHNT and CDR2 YENEEA. V was clipped by 6 bases and J by 8 bases; unmatched bases: 5. The length of the CDR3 is 15 residues. CDR3 DNA sequence: TGTGCCAGCAGTCTAGGACTAGCGGGAGGGGATGAGCAGTTCTTC. Protein sequence: CASSLGLAGGDEQFF.

This clone was observed a handful of times. The chain links TRBV11-2 to TRBJ2-7; possibly TRBD1 for D (5 bases). V was trimmed by 4 bases and J by 0 bases, leaving 10 bases between them. Germline CDR1 is SGHAT and CDR2 is FQNNGV. The CDR3 is 14 amino acids. The CDR3 loop is CASSSRTSSYEQYF. The CDR3 DNA is TGTGCCAGCAGCTCGAGGACATCCTCCTACGAGCAGTACTTC.

The chain is built from TRBV5-1 and TRBJ1-4, with D possibly matching TRBD1 (6 bases). CDR3 length equals 16 residues. Germline CDR1 SGHRS, CDR2 YFSETQ. The V end was cut by 3 bases, the J end by 7 bases, with 19 bases between. The CDR3 bases are TGCGCCAGCAGCTCCATCGGGATGGGGGCGGGTGAAAAACTGTTTTTT. Encoded protein: CASSSIGMGAGEKLFF.

CDR3 nucleotides: TGCAGCGTTGTCTCCCGGGCCCTAGATACGCAGTATTTT. Protein product: CSVVSRALDTQYF. This chain joins TRBV29-1 and TRBJ2-3; no reliable D call. The germline V and J ends were trimmed by 4 bases and 5 bases, with 13 bases remaining between them. In germline, CDR1 is SQVTM, CDR2 ANQGSEA. The CDR3 is 13 amino acids.

The rearrangement links TRBV6-1 to TRBJ2-7; 10 bases fit TRBD1. The CDR3 runs to 14 residues. Germline trimming cut 4 bases from V and 6 bases from J; bases unmatched to any gene: 6. The germline gives CDR1 MNHNS, CDR2 SASEGT. The CDR3 DNA reads TGTGCCAGCAGTGCTAGGGACAGGGGTTCCGAGCAGTACTTC. Protein: CASSARDRGSEQYF.

This chain connects TRBV5-1 to TRBJ2-6; 9 bases match TRBD1. After removal of 4 bases from V and 0 bases from J, the junction contained 8 bases not matched to a gene. Germline CDR1 SGHRS, CDR2 YFSETQ. The CDR3 loop spans 18 amino acids. In DNA, the CDR3 is TGCGCCAGCAGCCCGGGACAGGGTTGGAGCTCTGGGGCCAACGTCCTGACTTTC. Translating it yields CASSPGQGWSSGANVLTF.

The chain couples TRBV6-6 to TRBJ1-1, with D uncertain. CDR3 length equals 13 residues. Germline V CDR1 and CDR2: MNHNY, SVGAGI (reference sequence). V was shortened by 2 bases and J by 1 base, with 5 bases between the two germline ends. CDR3 in DNA: TGTGCCAGCAGTTACGGGCCGAACACTGAAGCTTTCTTT. It specifies CASSYGPNTEAFF.